The entry that follows covers one T cell receptor beta chain sequence. There are a few counts of this clone. Its binding antigen is unknown. The input lacks base qualities; no much larger clone sits a single base away. For CDR1 and CDR2, the germline V gene (reference sequence) lists PRHDT and FYEKMQ. Measured from the cysteine to the phenylalanine, the CDR3 is 14 residues long. Left in the record is the CDR3 DNA by itself, 42 bases read in frame from the first base. V sheds 0 bases and J sheds 3 bases, leaving 8 bases between their ends. TCRbeta CDR3 regions were amplified from genomic DNA by means of the immunoSEQ Assay, a bias-controlled multiplex PCR. The original pipeline was this. Within the assay, amplification of reference gene primers was used to estimate how many nucleated cells each sample contained. To quantify the absolute abundance of each unique TCRbeta CDR3 rearrangement, sequence reads were collapsed and filtered. Productive Simpson clonality was computed per sample as the square root of Simpson's diversity index over productive rearrangements. The source is immuneACCESS, and TCRdb retained only in-frame sequences with V and J called. Part of the clones is not carried over; for the studies checked, unresolved V genes explain less than half of this, and the remainder is unexplained. The DNA gave D and trimming, while V, J and clone size come from that table. The sample data list about 210,000 clones, and approximately 80% of these were observed just once. The ten biggest clones cover over 2% of the sample.

The sample is drawn from a study of blood T cell repertoires in COVID-19 (dated by TCRdb to 2020 to 2022). About the study as a whole: The collaborator samples originated in the United States, Italy and Spain and spanned the acute and convalescent phases of COVID-19. The material from the prospective study consisted of cDNA or gDNA derived from T cells, B-cell-depleted T cells, or PBMCs. Deeply sampled blood TCRbeta repertoires from subjects exposed to, actively infected with, or recovered from COVID-19 were included in the dataset. Where HLA class I and class II types were available, the types were taken from metadata supplied by the sample provider, not from assay-based typing. A freely available public database, intended as a resource for researchers studying the immune response to SARS-CoV-2, is where the repertoires were released. Samples were obtained from the ongoing ImmuneRACE study (first 160 participants) and from 950 to 1,500 subjects provided by 6 global collaborators. Nearly every sample came with metadata listing a de-identified subject ID, COVID-19 status, age in years and sex. Beyond this particular receptor, the publication reports: The quantity of clinical and demographic metadata differed by source and by participant and was supplied without curation.

Another Seattle source contributed samples from volunteer blood donors who had recovered from COVID-19. Collaborating institutions collected whole blood in K2EDTA tubes following their own protocols. Collaborator samples were shipped for TCRbeta analysis as frozen whole blood, isolated PBMCs, or DNA extracted from either sample type. The chain was built from TRBV13 and TRBJ1-2; TRBD1 might be the D gene, on 5 matching bases. This clonotype was sampled from a man between 40 and 49 years old who had recovered from COVID-19. Sequenced material: peripheral blood. This receptor carries the CDR3 CASSLGWGDYGYTF. In nucleotide form, the sequence is TGTGCCAGCAGCTTAGGTTGGGGGGACTATGGCTACACCTTC.